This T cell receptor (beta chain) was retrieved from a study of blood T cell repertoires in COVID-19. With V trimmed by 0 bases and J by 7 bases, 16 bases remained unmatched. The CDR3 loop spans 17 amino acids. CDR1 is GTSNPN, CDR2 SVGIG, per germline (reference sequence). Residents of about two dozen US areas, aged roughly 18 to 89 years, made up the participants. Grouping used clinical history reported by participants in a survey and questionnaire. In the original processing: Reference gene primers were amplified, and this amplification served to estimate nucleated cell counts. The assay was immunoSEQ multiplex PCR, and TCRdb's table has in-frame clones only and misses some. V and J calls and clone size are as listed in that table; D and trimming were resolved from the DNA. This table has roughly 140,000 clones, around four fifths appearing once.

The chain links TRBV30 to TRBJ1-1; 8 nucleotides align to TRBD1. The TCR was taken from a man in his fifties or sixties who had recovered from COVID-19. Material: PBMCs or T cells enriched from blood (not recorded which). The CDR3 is CAWSVPRAGGRPFEAFF. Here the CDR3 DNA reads TGTGCCTGGAGTGTGCCTAGGGCAGGGGGCCGACCTTTTGAAGCTTTCTTT.